The rows below give T cell receptor beta chains drawn from one sample of a study of blood T cell repertoires in COVID-19. TCRdb's table, derived via immunoSEQ multiplex PCR, lists solely in-frame clones and lacks some. The top ten clones hold 3.2% of a sample with 95,000 to 150,000 clones, around 85% of them seen once. Sequenced: peripheral blood. The receptors come from a woman aged 80 or older with COVID-19, enrolled during active disease. CDR3s include the opening cysteine and the closing phenylalanine or tryptophan. D genes are given only for firm matches. Only part of the rows carry a size: once, few, many, or a class if the clone is expanded.

TRBD2,TRBJ2-3,TRBV6-4,.,TGTGCCAGCAGTGCCAGCGGGAGTTCGGATACGCAGTATTTT,CASSASGSSDTQYF
TRBD2,TRBJ2-1,TRBV7-2,.,TGTGCCAGCAGCTATAGCGGGACTGAGCAGTTCTTC,CASSYSGTEQFF
.,TRBJ2-1,TRBV7-3,.,TGTGCCAGCAGCGAACAAGGGTGGAGCGGCGATGAGCAGTTCTTC,CASSEQGWSGDEQFF
.,TRBJ2-7,TRBV6-5,.,TGTGCCAGCAGCCCGGGATTTACCTACGAGCAGTACTTC,CASSPGFTYEQYF
TRBD2,TRBJ2-1,TRBV7-7,.,TGTGCCAGCAGCTTAGGCCTAGCGGGAGGTAGGGATGAGCAGTTCTTC,CASSLGLAGGRDEQFF
.,TRBJ1-2,TRBV5-4,.,TGTGCCAGCAGCTTGGTCGGACAGCCCTATGGCTACACCTTC,CASSLVGQPYGYTF
.,TRBJ2-1,TRBV6-1,once,TGTGCCAGCAGTGAAACAGGGAGCTCCTACAATGAGCAGTTCTTC,CASSETGSSYNEQFF
TRBD1,TRBJ2-7,TRBV4-1,.,TGCGCCAGCAGCCAAGTTCCAGGGGGCAGGGAGCAGTACTTC,CASSQVPGGREQYF
TRBD1,TRBJ2-3,TRBV7-3,.,TGTGCCAGCAGTCCGGGGCGGAGACAGGGGATAGATACGCAGTATTTT,CASSPGRRQGIDTQYF
TRBD1,TRBJ2-3,TRBV5-1,.,TGCGCCAGCAGAAGGAGGACAGGGGGGTCGACAGATACGCAGTATTTT,CASRRRTGGSTDTQYF
.,TRBJ1-5,TRBV7-9,.,TGTGCCAGCAGCTTATTGACAGGTAGTAGCAATCAGCCCCAGCATTTT,CASSLLTGSSNQPQHF
.,TRBJ1-4,TRBV28,few,TGTGCCAGCAGTCGTAAGGGTCGGGGTGAAAAACTGTTTTTT,CASSRKGRGEKLFF
TRBD2,TRBJ2-2,TRBV29-1,.,TGCAGCGTGGATAGCGGGAGTCGAACCGGGGAGCTGTTTTTT,CSVDSGSRTGELFF
TRBD2,TRBJ2-1,TRBV19,.,TGTGCCAGTACCAGACTAGCGGGGGACAATGAGCAGTTCTTC,CASTRLAGDNEQFF
.,TRBJ1-1,TRBV5-1,few,TGCGCCAGCAGCCCTGTACAGGGTAAGGGCACTGAAGCTTTCTTT,CASSPVQGKGTEAFF
.,TRBJ2-1,TRBV5-1,.,TGCGCCAGCAGTAAGGGAGGAGGGGACAATGAGCAGTTCTTC,CASSKGGGDNEQFF
TRBD1,TRBJ1-2,TRBV2,.,TGTGCCAGCAGTGTGGGACAGGGATACTATGGCTACACCTTC,CASSVGQGYYGYTF
.,TRBJ2-2,TRBV5-1,.,TGCGCCAGCAGCTTGTCGGGCAGGGGGAACACCGGGGAGCTGTTTTTT,CASSLSGRGNTGELFF
.,TRBJ1-4,TRBV21-1,.,TGTGCCAGCAGCAAAGATCGTCCTCCGAGGATATCCGCGGGCGAAAAACTGTTTTTT,CASSKDRPPRISAGEKLFF
TRBD1,TRBJ2-7,TRBV29-1,.,TGCAGCGTTGGTCGGGACAGGGTTGAAGAGCAGTACTTC,CSVGRDRVEEQYF
.,TRBJ1-6,TRBV27,.,TGTGCCAGCAGTCCGGGGGGGGGTGTGGCACCCCTCCACTTT,CASSPGGGVAPLHF
.,TRBJ2-5,TRBV19,.,TGTGCCAGTAGCGGGTCTGGCCAAGAGACCCAGTACTTC,CASSGSGQETQYF
.,TRBJ1-1,TRBV7-8,.,TGTGCCAGCAGCTTAGCCCAGAACACTGAAGCTTTCTTT,CASSLAQNTEAFF
.,TRBJ1-2,TRBV4-3,.,TGCGCCAGCAGCCAAGAAAACAGCCCCTATGGCTACACCTTC,CASSQENSPYGYTF
.,TRBJ2-2,TRBV9,.,TGTGCCAGCAGCGTGACACCGACGAACACCGGGGAGCTGTTTTTT,CASSVTPTNTGELFF
.,TRBJ2-5,TRBV9,.,TGTGCCAGCAGCCCACGACAGGATGGAGAGACCCAGTACTTC,CASSPRQDGETQYF
.,TRBJ1-1,TRBV15,.,TGTGCCACCAGCAGAGCTCAGGCGGGGGAAGCTTTCTTT,CATSRAQAGEAFF
TRBD2,TRBJ2-1,TRBV2,few,TGTGCCGGGGGGACTAGCGGGAGAAATGAGCAGTTCTTC,CAGGTSGRNEQFF
.,TRBJ2-1,TRBV24-1,.,TGTGCCACCAGTGATAGGGGGGGGTCCTACAATGAGCAGTTCTTC,CATSDRGGSYNEQFF
.,TRBJ2-2,TRBV11-2,.,TGTGCCAGCAGCATCCATCGGAGTGGGACCGGGGAGCTGTTTTTT,CASSIHRSGTGELFF
TRBD1,TRBJ2-7,TRBV28,.,TGTGCCAGCAGTTCGGGACAGGGCCACGAGCAGTACTTC,CASSSGQGHEQYF
.,TRBJ2-6,TRBV19,.,TGTGCCAGTAGTCCGGCGGGTTCTGGGGCCAACGTCCTGACTTTC,CASSPAGSGANVLTF
TRBD1,TRBJ1-4,TRBV6-5,.,TGTGCCAGCAGTTACTTGACAGGGGGCGCTGCAAAACTGTTTTTT,CASSYLTGGAAKLFF